These T cell receptor beta chains were read from a single sample in a study of control samples from healthy donors and cancer patients. TCRdb's table, derived via immunoSEQ multiplex PCR, lists solely in-frame clones and lacks some. This table has some 71,000 clones, just under 90% appearing once. The sample was PBMCs. Receptor source: a man in his fifties or sixties with lung cancer. Both conserved end residues are part of each CDR3. The order of the fields is J gene, V gene, clone size, D gene, CDR3 DNA, CDR3 protein. A D gene is named only where the DNA matches it firmly. Some rows have no size entry. The others give once, few or many, or a class for an expanded clone.

J: TRBJ1-2; V: TRBV12-3/TRBV12-4; size: NA; D: TRBD1; DNA: TGTGCCAGCAGTTCCCATCCTGGGACAGCTGCCTTC; CDR3: CASSSHPGTAAF
J: TRBJ2-1; V: TRBV6-5; size: NA; D: NA; DNA: TGTGCCAGCAGCCCCACAGGTGGGTCCTACAATGAGCAGTTCTTC; CDR3: CASSPTGGSYNEQFF
J: TRBJ1-1; V: TRBV5-1; size: NA; D: NA; DNA: TGCGCCAGCAGCTTGGATGGTGGGGGCACTGAAGCTTTCTTT; CDR3: CASSLDGGGTEAFF
J: TRBJ1-6; V: TRBV10-3; size: NA; D: NA; DNA: TGTGCCATCAGTGAGTCGAACCGCGGGCCCCTCCACTTT; CDR3: CAISESNRGPLHF
J: TRBJ1-1; V: TRBV15; size: once; D: TRBD1; DNA: TGTGCCACCAGCAGAGACTCGATTAGGGCCCGCAGGGGGATGAACACTGAAGCTTTCTTT; CDR3: CATSRDSIRARRGMNTEAFF
J: TRBJ2-6; V: TRBV6-5; size: NA; D: NA; DNA: TGTGCCAGCAGTTACGGGCGCTCTGGGGCCAACGTCCTGACTTTC; CDR3: CASSYGRSGANVLTF
J: TRBJ1-2; V: TRBV20-1; size: NA; D: NA; DNA: TGCAGTGCTAGCGGCTCAACTACAGAATACTTC; CDR3: CSASGSTTEYF
J: TRBJ2-5; V: TRBV6-5; size: NA; D: NA; DNA: TGTGCCAGCAGTTACTTGGGGGGGCGGACCCAGTACTTC; CDR3: CASSYLGGRTQYF
J: TRBJ1-1; V: TRBV10-2; size: NA; D: TRBD1; DNA: TGCGCCAGCACCGGGACAGGGGAAGCTTTCTTT; CDR3: CASTGTGEAFF
J: TRBJ1-6; V: TRBV10-3; size: NA; D: NA; DNA: TGTGCCATCAGTGGGACAGCAAATTCACCCCTCCACTTT; CDR3: CAISGTANSPLHF
J: TRBJ2-2; V: TRBV6-5; size: NA; D: NA; DNA: TGTGCCAGCAGGCGGAGGTACGACACCGGGGAGCTGTTTTTT; CDR3: CASRRRYDTGELFF
J: TRBJ1-5; V: TRBV30; size: NA; D: TRBD1; DNA: TGTGCCTGGAGGGGGACAGGATTCAATCAGCCCCAGCATTTT; CDR3: CAWRGTGFNQPQHF
J: TRBJ2-4; V: TRBV18; size: NA; D: NA; DNA: TGTGCCAGCTCACCGATTAGCCTGGGGTTAGCCAAAAACATTCAGTACTTC; CDR3: CASSPISLGLAKNIQYF
J: TRBJ2-3; V: TRBV5-1; size: NA; D: NA; DNA: TGCGCCAGCAGCGGGGGAATACCGCCTAGCACAGATACGCAGTATTTT; CDR3: CASSGGIPPSTDTQYF
J: TRBJ2-3; V: TRBV29-1; size: NA; D: NA; DNA: TGCAGCGCCCGGGAAACAGATACGCAGTATTTT; CDR3: CSARETDTQYF
J: TRBJ1-2; V: TRBV2; size: NA; D: NA; DNA: TGTGCCAGCAGTGAAGCAGCAGTTAGCGGCTACACCTTC; CDR3: CASSEAAVSGYTF
J: TRBJ1-2; V: TRBV29-1; size: NA; D: NA; DNA: TGCAGCGTTGGCTCGGCCGACTATGGCTACACCTTC; CDR3: CSVGSADYGYTF
J: TRBJ1-2; V: TRBV5-1; size: NA; D: TRBD1; DNA: TGCGCCAGCAGTTTAGGGGGCACTAACTATGGCTACACCTTC; CDR3: CASSLGGTNYGYTF
J: TRBJ1-1; V: TRBV5-8; size: once; D: NA; DNA: TGTGCCAGCAGCTTCAACAGGGACGGGGGGTACCTGAGGGTCTTT; CDR3: CASSFNRDGGYLRVF
J: TRBJ1-2; V: TRBV6-4; size: NA; D: NA; DNA: TGTGCCAGCGGGACACCCCTGGGCGGCTACACCTTC; CDR3: CASGTPLGGYTF
J: TRBJ1-4; V: TRBV7-9; size: once; D: NA; DNA: TGTGCCAGCAGCTTAGCGTTACAGGGTGGGAAAAATGAAAAACTGTTTTTT; CDR3: CASSLALQGGKNEKLFF
J: TRBJ2-2; V: TRBV9; size: NA; D: NA; DNA: TGTGCCAGCAGTCCTGGGGGACAGAACACCGGGGAGCTGTTTTTT; CDR3: CASSPGGQNTGELFF
J: TRBJ2-5; V: TRBV27; size: NA; D: TRBD1; DNA: TGTGCCAGCCGCGATATTACAGGGGCGTACCGCCAAGAGACCCAGTACTTC; CDR3: CASRDITGAYRQETQYF
J: TRBJ2-7; V: TRBV5-1; size: NA; D: TRBD2; DNA: TGCGCCAGCAGCCCTCGGACTAGCGGGGGCCACGAGCAGTACTTC; CDR3: CASSPRTSGGHEQYF
J: TRBJ2-2; V: TRBV5-6; size: NA; D: TRBD1; DNA: TGTGCCAGCAGCTTGGTAGGGGGCAACACCGGGGAGCTGTTTTTT; CDR3: CASSLVGGNTGELFF
J: TRBJ1-3; V: TRBV9; size: NA; D: NA; DNA: TGTGCCAGCAGCGTTGCCACAGAGTTGTCTAGAAACACCATATATTTT; CDR3: CASSVATELSRNTIYF
J: TRBJ1-1; V: TRBV7-2; size: once; D: TRBD1; DNA: TGTGCCAGCAGCGCGCAGGGGGCCTACACTGAAGCTTTCTTT; CDR3: CASSAQGAYTEAFF
J: TRBJ2-1; V: TRBV6-6; size: NA; D: NA; DNA: TGTGCCAGCAGTAAGAGGGGCGACTACAATGAGCAGTTCTTC; CDR3: CASSKRGDYNEQFF
J: TRBJ1-4; V: TRBV6-1; size: NA; D: NA; DNA: TGTGCCAGCAGTGAATGGGACTCTGTAAAACTGTTTTTT; CDR3: CASSEWDSVKLFF
J: TRBJ2-7; V: TRBV11-2; size: NA; D: NA; DNA: TGTGCCAGCAGCTTATTACAAGGGGAGACCTACGAGCAGTACTTC; CDR3: CASSLLQGETYEQYF
J: TRBJ1-2; V: TRBV6-1; size: NA; D: NA; DNA: TGTGCCAGCACCCTGGGTAGAGCGGATGGCTACACCTTC; CDR3: CASTLGRADGYTF
J: TRBJ2-5; V: TRBV25-1; size: NA; D: NA; DNA: TGTGCCAGCAGTAAACTCAGGGGGGGCAAAGAGACCCAGTACTTC; CDR3: CASSKLRGGKETQYF
J: TRBJ2-3; V: TRBV6-5; size: NA; D: NA; DNA: TGTGCCAGCAGTTACAGCACATTTGGCACAGATACGCAGTATTTT; CDR3: CASSYSTFGTDTQYF
J: TRBJ1-4; V: TRBV9; size: NA; D: NA; DNA: TGTGCCAGCAGCGTCGAGGGGGGGCTGGGAGAAAAACTGTTTTTT; CDR3: CASSVEGGLGEKLFF
J: TRBJ1-1; V: TRBV20-1; size: NA; D: NA; DNA: TGCAGTGCTAGTTGGGGGAGGAACACTGAAGCTTTCTTT; CDR3: CSASWGRNTEAFF